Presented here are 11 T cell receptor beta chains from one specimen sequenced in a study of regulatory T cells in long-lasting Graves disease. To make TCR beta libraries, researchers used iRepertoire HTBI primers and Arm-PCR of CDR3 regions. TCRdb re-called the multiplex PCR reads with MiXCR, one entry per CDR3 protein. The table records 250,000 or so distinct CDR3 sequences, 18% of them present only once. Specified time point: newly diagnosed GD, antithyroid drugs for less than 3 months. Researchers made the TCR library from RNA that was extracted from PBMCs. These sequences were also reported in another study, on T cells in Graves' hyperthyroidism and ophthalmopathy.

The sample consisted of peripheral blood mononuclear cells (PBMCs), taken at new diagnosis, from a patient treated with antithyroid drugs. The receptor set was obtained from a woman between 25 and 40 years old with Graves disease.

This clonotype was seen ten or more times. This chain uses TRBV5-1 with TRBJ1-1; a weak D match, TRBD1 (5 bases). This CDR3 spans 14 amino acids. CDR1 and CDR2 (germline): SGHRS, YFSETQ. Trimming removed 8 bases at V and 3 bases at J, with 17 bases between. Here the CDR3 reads CARPGPRGDTEAFF. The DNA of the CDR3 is TGCGCCAGACCAGGTCCTAGAGGGGACACTGAAGCTTTCTTT.

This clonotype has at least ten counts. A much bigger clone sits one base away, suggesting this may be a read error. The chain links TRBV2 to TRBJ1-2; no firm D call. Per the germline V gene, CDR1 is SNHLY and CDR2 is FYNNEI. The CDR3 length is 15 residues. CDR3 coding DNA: TGTGCCAGCAATGAAGGAGGAGTTCGCCATTATGGCTACACCTTC. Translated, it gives CASNEGGVRHYGYTF.

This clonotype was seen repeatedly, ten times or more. CDR3 sequence: CASSSTRQNEQFF. CDR3 nucleotide sequence: TGTGCCAGCAGCTCCACCAGACAGAATGAGCAGTTCTTC. The chain uses TRBV11-2 and TRBJ2-1; D possibly corresponds to TRBD1 (5 bases). CDR1 and CDR2 (germline): SGHAT, FQNNGV. The length of the CDR3 is 13 residues. V lost 4 bases and J 7 bases, leaving 11 bases between the germline ends.

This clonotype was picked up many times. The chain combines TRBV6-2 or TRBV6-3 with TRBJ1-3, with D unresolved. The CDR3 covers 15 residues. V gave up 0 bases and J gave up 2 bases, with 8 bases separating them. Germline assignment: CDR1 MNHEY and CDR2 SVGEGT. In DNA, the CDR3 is TGTGCCAGCAGTTACTCGACACGACCTGGAAACACCATATATTTT. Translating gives CASSYSTRPGNTIYF.

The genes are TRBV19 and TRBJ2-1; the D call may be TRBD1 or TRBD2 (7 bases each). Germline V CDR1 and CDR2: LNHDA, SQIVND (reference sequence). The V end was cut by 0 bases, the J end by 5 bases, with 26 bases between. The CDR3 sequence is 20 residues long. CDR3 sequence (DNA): TGTGCCAGTAGTATAGATAAATATCAGGGGGGGGCTGTTGGGAACAATGAGCAGTTCTTC. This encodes CASSIDKYQGGAVGNNEQFF.

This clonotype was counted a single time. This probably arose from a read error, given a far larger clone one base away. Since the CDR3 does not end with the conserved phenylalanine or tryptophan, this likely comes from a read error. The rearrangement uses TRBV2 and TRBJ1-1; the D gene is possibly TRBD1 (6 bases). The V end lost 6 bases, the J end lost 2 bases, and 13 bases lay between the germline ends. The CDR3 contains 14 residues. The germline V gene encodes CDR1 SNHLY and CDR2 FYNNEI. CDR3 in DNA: TGTGCCAGCAGCACGAGGACAGAAAACACTGAAGCTTTCCTT. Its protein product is CASSTRTENTEAFL.

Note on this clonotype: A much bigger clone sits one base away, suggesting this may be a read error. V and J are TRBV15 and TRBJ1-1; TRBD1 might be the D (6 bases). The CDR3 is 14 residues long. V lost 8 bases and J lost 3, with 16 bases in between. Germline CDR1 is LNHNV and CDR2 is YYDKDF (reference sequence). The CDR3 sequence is CATEDSLLDTEAFF. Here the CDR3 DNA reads TGTGCCACCGAGGACAGTCTTCTGGACACTGAAGCTTTCTTT.

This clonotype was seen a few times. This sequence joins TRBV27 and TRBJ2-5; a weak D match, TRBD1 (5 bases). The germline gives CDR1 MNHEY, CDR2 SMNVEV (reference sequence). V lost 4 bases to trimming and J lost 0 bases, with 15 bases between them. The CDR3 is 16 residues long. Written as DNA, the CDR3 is TGTGCCAGCAGTTCCAGACAGCGTAGGTACCAAGAGACCCAGTACTTC. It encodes CASSSRQRRYQETQYF.

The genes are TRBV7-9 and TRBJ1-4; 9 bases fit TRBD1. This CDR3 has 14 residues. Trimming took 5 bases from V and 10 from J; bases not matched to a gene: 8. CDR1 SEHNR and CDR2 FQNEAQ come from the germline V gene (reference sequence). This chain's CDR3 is CASSPGQGFGKLFF. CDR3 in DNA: TGTGCCAGCAGCCCGGGACAGGGCTTCGGAAAACTGTTTTTT.

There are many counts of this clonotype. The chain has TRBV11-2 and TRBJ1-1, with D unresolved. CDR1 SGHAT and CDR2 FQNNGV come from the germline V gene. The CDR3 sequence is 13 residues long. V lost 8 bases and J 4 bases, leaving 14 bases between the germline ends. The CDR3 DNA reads TGTGCCAGCGGGCGCCCCTCAGGCACTGAAGCTTTCTTT. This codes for CASGRPSGTEAFF.

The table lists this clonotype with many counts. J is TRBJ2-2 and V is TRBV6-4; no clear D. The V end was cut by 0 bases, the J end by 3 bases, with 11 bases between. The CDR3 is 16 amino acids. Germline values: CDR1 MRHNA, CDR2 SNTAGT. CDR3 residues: CASSDSAGTHTGELFF. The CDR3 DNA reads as TGTGCCAGCAGTGACTCCGCAGGCACTCACACCGGGGAGCTGTTTTTT.